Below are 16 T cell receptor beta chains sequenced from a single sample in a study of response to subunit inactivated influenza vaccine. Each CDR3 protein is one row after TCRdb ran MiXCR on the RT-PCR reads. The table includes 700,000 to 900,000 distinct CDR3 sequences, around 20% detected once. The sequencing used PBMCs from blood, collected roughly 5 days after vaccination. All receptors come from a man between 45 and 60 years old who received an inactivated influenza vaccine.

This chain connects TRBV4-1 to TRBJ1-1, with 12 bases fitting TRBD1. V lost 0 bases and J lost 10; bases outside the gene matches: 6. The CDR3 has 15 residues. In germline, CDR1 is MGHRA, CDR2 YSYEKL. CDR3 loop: CASSQDWDRGRGAFF. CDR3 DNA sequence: TGCGCCAGCAGCCAAGACTGGGACAGGGGGCGTGGAGCTTTCTTT.

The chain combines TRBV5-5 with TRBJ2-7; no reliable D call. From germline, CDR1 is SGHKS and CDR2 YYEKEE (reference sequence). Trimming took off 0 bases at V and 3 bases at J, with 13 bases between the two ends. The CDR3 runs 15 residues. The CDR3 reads CASSLAGRSVYEQYF. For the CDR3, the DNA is TGTGCCAGCAGCTTGGCTGGCAGGTCGGTCTACGAGCAGTACTTC.

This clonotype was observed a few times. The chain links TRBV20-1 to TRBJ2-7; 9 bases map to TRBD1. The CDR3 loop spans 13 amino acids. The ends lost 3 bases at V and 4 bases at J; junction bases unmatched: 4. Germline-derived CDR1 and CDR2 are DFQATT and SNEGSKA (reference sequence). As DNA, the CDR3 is TGCAGTGCTAGGGCGGACAGGGGTTACGAGCAGTACTTC. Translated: CSARADRGYEQYF.

The CDR3 nucleotides are TGTGCCAGCAGCTTCTCCGACTTCGGGGAGCTGTTTTTT. This gives the protein CASSFSDFGELFF. The V gene is TRBV7-3, the J gene TRBJ2-2; D uncertain. Trimming cost V 3 bases and J 7 bases, with 9 bases left between them. Germline V gene sequence: CDR1 SGHTA, CDR2 FQGTGA. The CDR3 has 13 amino acids.

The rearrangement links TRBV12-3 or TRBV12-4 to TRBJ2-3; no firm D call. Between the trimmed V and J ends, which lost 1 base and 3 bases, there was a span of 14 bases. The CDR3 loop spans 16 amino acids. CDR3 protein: CASSLEFRAVTDTQYF. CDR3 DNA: TGTGCCAGCAGTTTAGAATTTCGGGCGGTTACAGATACGCAGTATTTT.

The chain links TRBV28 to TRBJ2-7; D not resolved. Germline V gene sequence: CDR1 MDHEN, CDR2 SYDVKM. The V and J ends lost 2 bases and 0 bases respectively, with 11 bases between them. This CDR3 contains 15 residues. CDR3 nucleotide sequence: TGTGCCAGCAGTTTAGGTGGCTCCCGCTCCTACGAGCAGTACTTC. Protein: CASSLGGSRSYEQYF.

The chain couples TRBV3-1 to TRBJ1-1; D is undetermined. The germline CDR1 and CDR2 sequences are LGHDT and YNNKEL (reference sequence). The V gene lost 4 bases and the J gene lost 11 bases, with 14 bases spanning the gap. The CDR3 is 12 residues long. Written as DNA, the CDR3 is TGTGCCAGCAGCCGGACCGGGGTTGCGGCTTTCTTT. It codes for CASSRTGVAAFF.

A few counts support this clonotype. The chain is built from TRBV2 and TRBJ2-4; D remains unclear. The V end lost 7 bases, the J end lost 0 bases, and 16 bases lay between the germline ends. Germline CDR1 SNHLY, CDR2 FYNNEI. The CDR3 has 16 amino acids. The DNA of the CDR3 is TGTGCCAGCACCCTACGGGCTGTTTTAGCCAAAAACATTCAGTACTTC. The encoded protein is CASTLRAVLAKNIQYF. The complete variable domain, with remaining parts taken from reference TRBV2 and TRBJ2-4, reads EPEVTQTPSHQVTQMGQEVILRCVPISNHLYFYWYRQILGQKVEFLVSFYNNEISEKSEIFDDQFSVERPDGSNFTLKIRSTKLEDSAMYFCASTLRAVLAKNIQYFGAGTRLSVL.

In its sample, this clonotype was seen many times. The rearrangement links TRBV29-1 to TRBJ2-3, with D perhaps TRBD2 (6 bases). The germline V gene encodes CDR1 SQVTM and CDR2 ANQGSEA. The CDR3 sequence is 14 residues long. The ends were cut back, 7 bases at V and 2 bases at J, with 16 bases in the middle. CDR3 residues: CSASSAGFTDTQYF. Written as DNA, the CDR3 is TGCAGCGCATCTAGCGCAGGATTCACAGATACGCAGTATTTT.

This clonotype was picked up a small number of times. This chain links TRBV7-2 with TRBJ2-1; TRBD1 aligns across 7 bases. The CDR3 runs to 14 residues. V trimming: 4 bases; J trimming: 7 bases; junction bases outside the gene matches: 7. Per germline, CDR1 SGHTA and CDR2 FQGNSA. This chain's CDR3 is CASSSTTGRNEQFF. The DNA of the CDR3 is TGTGCCAGCAGCTCTACGACAGGGCGGAATGAGCAGTTCTTC. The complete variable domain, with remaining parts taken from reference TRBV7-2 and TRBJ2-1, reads GAGVSQSPSNKVTEKGKDVELRCDPISGHTALYWYRQSLGQGLEFLIYFQGNSAPDKSGLPSDRFSAERTGGSVSTLTIQRTQQEDSAVYLCASSSTTGRNEQFFGPGTRLTVL.

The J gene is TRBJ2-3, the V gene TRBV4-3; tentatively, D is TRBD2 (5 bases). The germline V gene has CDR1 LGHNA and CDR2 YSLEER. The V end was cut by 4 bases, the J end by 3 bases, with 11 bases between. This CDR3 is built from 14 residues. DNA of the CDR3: TGCGCCAGCAGCCGTCTAGCCAAGACAGATACGCAGTATTTT. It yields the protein CASSRLAKTDTQYF.

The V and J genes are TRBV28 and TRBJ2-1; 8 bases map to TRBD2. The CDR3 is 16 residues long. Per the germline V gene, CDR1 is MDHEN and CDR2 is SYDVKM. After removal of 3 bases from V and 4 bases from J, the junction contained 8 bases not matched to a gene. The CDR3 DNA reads TGTGCCAGCAGTTTGGGCGGGAGGCCTCAATACAATGAGCAGTTCTTC. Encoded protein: CASSLGGRPQYNEQFF.

The CDR3 loop reads CASSLEWTGEQETQYF. The CDR3 region has the DNA TGTGCCAGCAGCTTAGAGTGGACAGGGGAACAAGAGACCCAGTACTTC. The chain recombines TRBV7-2 with TRBJ2-5, with 9 bases matching TRBD1. Germline CDR1 SGHTA, CDR2 FQGNSA. This CDR3 is 16 amino acids long. With 1 base clipped from V and 2 bases from J, the junction kept 5 bases outside the gene matches.

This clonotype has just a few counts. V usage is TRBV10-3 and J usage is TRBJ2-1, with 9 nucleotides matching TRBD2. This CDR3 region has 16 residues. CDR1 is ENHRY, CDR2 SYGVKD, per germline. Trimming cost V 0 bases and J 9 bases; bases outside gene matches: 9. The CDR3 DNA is TGTGCCATCAGTGAGTCGCGTAGCGGGAGAGATCGTGAGCAGTTCTTC. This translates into CAISESRSGRDREQFF.

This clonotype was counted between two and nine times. In DNA form, the CDR3 reads TGTGCCAGCAGTTTAGTAAGTACTCGCGCTTTCTTT. It is translated as CASSLVSTRAFF. The V gene is TRBV6-2 or TRBV6-3, the J gene TRBJ1-1, with D unclear. The CDR3 runs to 12 residues. Per the germline V gene, CDR1 is MNHEY and CDR2 is SVGEGT. Between the trimmed V and J ends, which lost 4 bases and 11 bases, there was a span of 14 bases.

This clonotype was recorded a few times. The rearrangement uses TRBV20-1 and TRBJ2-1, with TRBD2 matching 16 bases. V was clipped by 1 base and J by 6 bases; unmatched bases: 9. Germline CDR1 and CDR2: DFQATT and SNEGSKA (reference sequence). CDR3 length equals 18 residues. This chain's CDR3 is CSARGGLAGGRNTNEQFF. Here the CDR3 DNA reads TGCAGTGCTAGAGGGGGACTAGCGGGAGGGCGGAATACCAATGAGCAGTTCTTC.